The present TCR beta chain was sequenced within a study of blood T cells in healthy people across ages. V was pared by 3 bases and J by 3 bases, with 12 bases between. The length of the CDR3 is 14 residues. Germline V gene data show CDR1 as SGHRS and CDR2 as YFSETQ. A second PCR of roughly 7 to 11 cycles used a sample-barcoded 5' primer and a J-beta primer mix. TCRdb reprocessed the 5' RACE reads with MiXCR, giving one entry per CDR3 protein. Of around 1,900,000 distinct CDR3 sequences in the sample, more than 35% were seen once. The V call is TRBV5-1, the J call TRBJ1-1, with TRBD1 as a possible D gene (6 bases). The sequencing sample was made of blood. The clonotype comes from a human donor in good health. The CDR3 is CASSWGQRDTEAFF. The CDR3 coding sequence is TGCGCCAGCAGCTGGGGGCAGAGGGACACTGAAGCTTTCTTT.